The source of this T cell receptor (beta chain) is a study of CD8 T cells in Susac syndrome. Random hexamers were used to reverse transcribe the RNA input (roughly 0.5 to 1 ug). An immunoSEQ multiplex PCR generated amplified TCR beta CDR3 products spanning 54 Vbeta and 13 Jbeta. TCRdb itself ran the immunoSEQ multiplex PCR reads through MiXCR, one entry per CDR3 protein. The table includes 150,000 to 180,000 distinct CDR3 sequences, just under 95% detected once. FACS enriched CD8+ TEMRA cells, while bulk CD8+ and CD4+ were negatively isolated. The CDR3 extends over 15 amino acids. V shed 6 bases, J shed 3 bases, and the junction held 9 bases outside the gene matches. Germline values: CDR1 MNHEY, CDR2 SVGEGT.

Sequencing was done on a sample of CD8+ T cells from PBMCs. This chain uses TRBV6-2 or TRBV6-3 with TRBJ2-7; 9 bases match TRBD1. This TCR was recovered from a human donor with multiple sclerosis. CDR3 sequence: CASSHRDRAHYEQYF. The CDR3, as DNA: TGTGCCAGCAGCCACCGGGACAGGGCCCACTACGAGCAGTACTTC.